The 20 T cell receptor beta chains below were found in one sample sequenced in a study of T cell repertoires in cytomegalovirus infection. MiXCR, run by TCRdb on the reads, gives a single entry per CDR3 protein. The data hold 300,000 to 400,000 distinct CDR3 sequences, with around 18% observed a single time. Sequenced sample: PBMCs. The origin of the receptors is a human donor in good health (CMV status not recorded). Some clones in this sample may be carry-over from other donors' samples.

Worth noting for this clonotype: Germline is not matched at one junction end, which may reflect a read error. J is TRBJ1-5 and V is TRBV5-3; the D is unclear. TRBV5-3 has ORF status, its function being uncertain. The CDR3 runs 12 residues. Written as DNA, the CDR3 is TGTGCCAGCAGCTTGGTTGGTTTGCCCCAGCATTTT. Translation gives CASSLVGLPQHF.

The CDR3 bases are TGTGCCACCCGACGAGGAGGATCTACCGGGGAGCTGTTTTTT. This gives the protein CATRRGGSTGELFF. The genes are TRBV7-2 and TRBJ2-2; TRBD2 might be the D (5 bases). The CDR3 has 14 amino acids. The V end was cut by 10 bases, the J end by 5 bases, with 17 bases between. Germline assignment: CDR1 SGHTA and CDR2 FQGNSA.

This clonotype was counted many times. V is TRBV7-2 and J is TRBJ1-5; TRBD1 might be the D (6 bases). The CDR3 is 17 amino acids. CDR1 and CDR2 from the germline V gene are SGHTA and FQGNSA. Trimming removed 5 bases at V and 2 bases at J, with 19 bases between. The CDR3 here is CASSPNPRQAGNQPQHF. The CDR3 nucleotides are TGTGCCAGCAGCCCTAACCCTCGACAGGCAGGCAATCAGCCCCAGCATTTT.

This clonotype appeared many times. The V call is TRBV6-1, the J call TRBJ1-5; D is uncertain. The V gene lost 4 bases and the J gene lost 0 bases, with 10 bases spanning the gap. The CDR3 loop spans 15 amino acids. Germline V CDR1 and CDR2: MNHNS, SASEGT. CDR3 DNA: TGTGCCAGCAGTGGTTTCTTCCTTAGCAATCAGCCCCAGCATTTT. Amino acids: CASSGFFLSNQPQHF.

V and J are TRBV11-3 and TRBJ2-1, with a weak D call TRBD2 (6 bases). The germline V and J ends were trimmed by 5 bases and 7 bases, with 15 bases remaining between them. The CDR3 covers 14 residues. Germline CDR1 and CDR2: SGHNT and YENEEA. The CDR3 DNA reads as TGTGCCAGCAGCCGGGACTCCACGGAGAATGAGCAGTTCTTC. Translation gives CASSRDSTENEQFF.

This clonotype was detected many times. The gene calls are TRBV11-2 and TRBJ2-3; TRBD2 might be the D (5 bases). The CDR3 sequence is 16 residues long. Germline V lookup: CDR1 SGHAT, CDR2 FQNNGV. Trimming shortened V by 4 bases and J by 0 bases, and 14 bases separated the two germline ends. The CDR3 reads CASSSTRGGSTDTQYF. The CDR3 bases are TGTGCCAGCAGCTCCACTCGCGGCGGGAGCACAGATACGCAGTATTTT.

This clonotype has more than one count but fewer than ten. The rearrangement joins TRBV18 to TRBJ1-6, with a possible D match to TRBD1 (5 bases). Germline V gene lookup returns CDR1 KGHSH and CDR2 LQKENI. CDR3 length equals 15 residues. V was trimmed by 3 bases and J by 5 bases, leaving 11 bases between them. CDR3 DNA: TGTGCCAGCTCACCGGGCAGGGCTAATAATTCACCCCTCCACTTT. Protein product: CASSPGRANNSPLHF.

This clonotype has at least ten counts. The chain has TRBV7-6 and TRBJ2-5, with D maybe TRBD1 (6 bases). V lost 5 bases to trimming and J lost 2 bases, with 12 bases between them. Germline-derived CDR1 and CDR2 are SGHVS and FNYEAQ. The CDR3 is made up of 14 amino acids. CDR3 residues: CASSPDRSQETQYF. The CDR3 coding sequence is TGTGCCAGCAGCCCCGACAGGTCACAAGAGACCCAGTACTTC.

The gene calls are TRBV7-2 and TRBJ1-5; D is unclear. Trimming cost V 4 bases and J 3 bases, with 7 bases left between them. The CDR3 is made up of 13 amino acids. Germline loops: CDR1 SGHTA, CDR2 FQGNSA. CDR3 coding DNA: TGTGCCAGCAGCTCCCAACCCAATCAGCCCCAGCATTTT. As protein: CASSSQPNQPQHF. The variable domain in full, completed from reference TRBV7-2 and TRBJ1-5, reads GAGVSQSPSNKVTEKGKDVELRCDPISGHTALYWYRQSLGQGLEFLIYFQGNSAPDKSGLPSDRFSAERTGGSVSTLTIQRTQQEDSAVYLCASSSQPNQPQHFGDGTRLSIL.

V is TRBV15 and J is TRBJ1-3; no clear D. The V gene lost 0 bases and the J gene lost 4 bases, with 7 bases spanning the gap. This CDR3 has 14 residues. The germline CDR1 and CDR2 sequences are LNHNV and YYDKDF (reference sequence). Here the CDR3 reads CATSRDLSGNTIYF. The CDR3 DNA reads as TGTGCCACCAGCAGAGATCTATCCGGAAACACCATATATTTT.

DNA of the CDR3: TGTGCCAGCAGTCCGGGACAGGGGGCCGCGAACACCGGGGAGCTGTTTTTT. This translates into CASSPGQGAANTGELFF. The rearrangement links TRBV6-2 or TRBV6-3 to TRBJ2-2; 12 bases fit TRBD1. Germline CDR1 and CDR2: MNHEY and SVGEGT. V lost 5 bases, J lost 0 bases, and 4 bases stayed unmatched. This CDR3 has 17 amino acids.

This rearrangement joins TRBV4-2 to TRBJ2-1, with TRBD2 as a possible D gene (7 bases). V was trimmed by 8 bases and J by 8 bases, leaving 16 bases between them. The V gene's germline CDR1 is LGHNA and CDR2 YNFKEQ. This CDR3 is built from 13 residues. This CDR3 reads CASRDGGRDEQFF. Here the CDR3 DNA reads TGTGCCAGCCGGGACGGGGGGCGAGATGAGCAGTTCTTC.

This clonotype was seen a handful of times. The rearrangement links TRBV10-2 to TRBJ2-7; TRBD1 matches at 10 bases. Per germline, CDR1 WSHSY and CDR2 SAAADI. V dropped 10 bases and J dropped 6; count of bases not matched to a gene: 3. The CDR3 consists of 11 residues. The CDR3 region has the DNA TGCGCCACGGACAGGGGGGTCGAGCAGTACTTC. This sequence encodes CATDRGVEQYF.

The chain couples TRBV15 to TRBJ1-6; D gene ambiguous. The germline V and J ends were trimmed by 0 bases and 9 bases, with 12 bases remaining between them. This CDR3 has 15 residues. Germline values: CDR1 LNHNV, CDR2 YYDKDF (reference sequence). This CDR3 reads CATSRERRPGSPLHF. CDR3 sequence (DNA): TGTGCCACCAGCAGAGAAAGACGTCCGGGTTCACCCCTCCACTTT.

Only a few counts were recorded for this clonotype. The rearrangement links TRBV6-1 to TRBJ2-3; 13 bases map to TRBD2. Germline V gene data show CDR1 as MNHNS and CDR2 as SASEGT. This CDR3 has 17 residues. The trim removed 2 bases at V and 1 base at J, leaving 3 bases unmatched. This CDR3 reads CASSEFGLAGGTDTQYF. CDR3 DNA: TGTGCCAGCAGTGAATTCGGACTAGCGGGAGGCACAGATACGCAGTATTTT.

This clonotype was counted only a few times. V gene TRBV9 combines with J gene TRBJ2-5; tentative D call: TRBD2 (5 bases). The ends were cut back, 3 bases at V and 2 bases at J, with 14 bases in the middle. Germline values: CDR1 SGDLS, CDR2 YYNGEE. The CDR3 consists of 15 residues. The CDR3, as DNA: TGTGCCAGCAGCGCCTGGAAAGGCGGGCAAGAGACCCAGTACTTC. This gives the protein CASSAWKGGQETQYF.

This clonotype occurred once. An end of the junction does not agree with germline; a read error may underlie this. The chain has TRBV12-3 or TRBV12-4 and TRBJ2-5; 12 bases are shared with TRBD2. The CDR3 covers 14 residues. CDR3 loop: CASSPALTSGGQRF. The CDR3 nucleotides are TGTGCCAGCAGTCCCGCCCTTACTAGCGGGGGGCAAAGGTTC.

The gene calls are TRBV28 and TRBJ1-2; 8 nucleotides match TRBD1. The CDR3 runs to 15 residues. Looked up from germline, CDR1 is MDHEN and CDR2 is SYDVKM. The junction had 7 bases not matched to a gene; V was cut back by 7 bases and J by 0 bases. The CDR3 bases are TGTGCCAGCAAAGGACAGGGAGGGACTAACTATGGCTACACCTTC. It encodes CASKGQGGTNYGYTF.

This chain links TRBV4-1 with TRBJ2-7; tentatively, D is TRBD2 (5 bases). Trimming pared 1 base from V and 5 bases from J, leaving 9 bases between. The CDR3 consists of 13 residues. CDR1 and CDR2 from the germline V gene are MGHRA and YSYEKL. The CDR3 loop is CASSQGGINEQYF. CDR3 nucleotide sequence: TGCGCCAGCAGCCAAGGAGGGATTAACGAGCAGTACTTC.

CDR3 residues: CASRQLAGGTDTQYF. CDR3 nucleotides: TGTGCCAGCAGACAACTAGCGGGAGGCACAGATACGCAGTATTTT. The chain carries TRBV5-3 and TRBJ2-3, with TRBD2 identical over 11 bases. TRBV5-3 is sorted into the ORF group, with uncertain function. The CDR3 runs 15 residues. J lost 1 base, V lost 8 bases, and 6 bases had no gene match.